A selection of T cell receptor beta chains follows, all from one sample in a study of T cells in pancreatic ductal adenocarcinoma. Some clones are missing from TCRdb's copy, which holds only in-frame ones; the method was immunoSEQ multiplex PCR. The data contain about 97,000 clones, 90% to 95% of them singletons. Specimen: PBMCs. The receptors here all came from a human donor with pancreatic ductal adenocarcinoma. CDR3s include the opening cysteine and the closing phenylalanine or tryptophan. D genes are given only for firm matches. A clone size is listed for some rows: how often the clone was seen (once, few, many), or a class if it is expanded.

CATSRELGRFLADEQFF | TGTGCCACCAGCAGAGAACTTGGTCGGTTCCTAGCGGATGAGCAGTTCTTC | TRBD2 | TRBV15 | . | TRBJ2-1
CASSSPGGVRETQYF | TGTGCCAGCAGTTCCCCGGGGGGGGTACGAGAGACCCAGTACTTC | TRBD2 | TRBV6-5 | . | TRBJ2-5
CASSHLLGNTEQYF | TGCGCCAGCAGCCATCTACTAGGGAATACCGAGCAGTACTTC | . | TRBV5-1 | . | TRBJ2-7
CASSLTYRGRVSEQFF | TGTGCCAGCAGCTTAACGTACAGGGGTAGAGTGAGTGAGCAGTTCTTC | TRBD1 | TRBV11-2 | . | TRBJ2-1
CATSRTSVNEQFF | TGTGCCACCAGCAGGACTAGCGTGAATGAGCAGTTCTTC | TRBD2 | TRBV15 | . | TRBJ2-1
CASTLDPNTGELFF | TGTGCCAGCACCCTAGACCCCAACACCGGGGAGCTGTTTTTT | . | TRBV7-3 | . | TRBJ2-2
CASSENQDSYGYTF | TGTGCCAGCTCTGAAAATCAGGACAGCTATGGCTACACCTTC | . | TRBV18 | . | TRBJ1-2
CASSDTRARDTQYF | TGTGCCAGCAGCGATACTCGCGCTAGGGATACGCAGTATTTT | . | TRBV27 | . | TRBJ2-3
CASSQPTRDTHGYTF | TGCGCCAGCAGCCAACCGACTCGGGACACTCATGGCTACACCTTC | . | TRBV4-1 | . | TRBJ1-2
CASSPEQGGMQPQHF | TGTGCCAGCTCACCCGAACAGGGAGGGATGCAGCCCCAGCATTTT | . | TRBV18 | . | TRBJ1-5
CAIRPAENTGELFF | TGTGCCATCAGGCCCGCAGAGAACACCGGGGAGCTGTTTTTT | . | TRBV10-3 | . | TRBJ2-2
CASSIPRGRGLNTGELFF | TGTGCCAGTAGTATCCCTCGGGGCAGGGGGCTTAACACCGGGGAGCTGTTTTTT | TRBD1 | TRBV19 | . | TRBJ2-2
CASRAGRDTGELFF | TGTGCCAGCAGGGCAGGGAGGGACACCGGGGAGCTGTTTTTT | TRBD2 | TRBV7-3 | few | TRBJ2-2
CASSSTAGTIGGFATEAFF | TGTGCCAGCTCATCAACTGCCGGGACAATCGGCGGTTTTGCCACTGAAGCTTTCTTT | . | TRBV18 | . | TRBJ1-1
CASSLIPTDTQYF | TGTGCCAGCAGCTTAATTCCGACAGATACGCAGTATTTT | . | TRBV7-3 | . | TRBJ2-3
CASSYQNYEQYF | TGTGCCAGCAGTTACCAAAACTACGAGCAGTACTTC | . | TRBV6-6 | . | TRBJ2-7
CASSQVSGTDYNEQFF | TGTGCCAGCAGCCAAGTTAGCGGGACCGACTACAATGAGCAGTTCTTC | TRBD2 | TRBV4-2 | . | TRBJ2-1
CASSMGQLYGYTF | TGTGCCAGCAGCATGGGACAGCTATATGGCTACACCTTC | TRBD1 | TRBV27 | . | TRBJ1-2
CASSRLGPQETQYF | TGTGCCAGCAGCAGATTGGGGCCTCAAGAGACCCAGTACTTC | . | TRBV11-2 | few | TRBJ2-5
CASSVRHTGTSVEQFF | TGTGCCAGCAGCGTACGTCATACCGGGACTAGCGTTGAGCAGTTCTTC | TRBD2 | TRBV9 | once | TRBJ2-1
CSVNIPGGLTYNEQFF | TGCAGCGTTAACATACCAGGGGGCCTGACCTACAATGAGCAGTTCTTC | TRBD1 | TRBV29-1 | . | TRBJ2-1
CASRIQGHYGYTF | TGTGCCAGCAGAATACAGGGGCACTATGGCTACACCTTC | TRBD1 | TRBV5-8 | . | TRBJ1-2
CASSLQASGANVLTF | TGTGCCAGCAGCCTGCAAGCGTCTGGGGCCAACGTCCTGACTTTC | . | TRBV7-2 | . | TRBJ2-6
CASGLTVNEQFF | TGTGCCAGCGGATTGACAGTAAATGAGCAGTTCTTC | . | TRBV25-1 | . | TRBJ2-1
CASSLDSFEQYF | TGTGCCAGCAGCCTAGACTCCTTCGAGCAGTACTTC | . | TRBV7-9 | . | TRBJ2-7
CASRPGQGGYGYTF | TGTGCCAGCAGACCAGGACAGGGAGGATATGGCTACACCTTC | TRBD1 | TRBV2 | . | TRBJ1-2
CASSEDRHANTGELFF | TGCGCCAGCAGCGAGGACAGGCACGCGAACACCGGGGAGCTGTTTTTT | TRBD1 | TRBV5-1 | . | TRBJ2-2
CASSTAGTSGNEQYF | TGTGCCAGTAGTACCGCAGGGACTAGCGGGAACGAGCAGTACTTC | TRBD2 | TRBV19 | . | TRBJ2-7
CASSLEQGGYGYTF | TGCGCCAGCAGCTTGGAGCAGGGGGGCTATGGCTACACCTTC | TRBD1 | TRBV5-1 | . | TRBJ1-2
CASSESGTGGSEQYF | TGCGCCAGCAGCGAGAGTGGGACAGGGGGATCCGAGCAGTACTTC | TRBD1 | TRBV4-1 | . | TRBJ2-7
CASSLQGNNEQFF | TGTGCCAGCAGCTTACAGGGTAACAATGAGCAGTTCTTC | . | TRBV7-6 | . | TRBJ2-1
CASSLEGTGYNEQFF | TGTGCCAGCAGCTTGGAGGGGACAGGGTACAATGAGCAGTTCTTC | TRBD1 | TRBV5-4 | once | TRBJ2-1
CASSFGGAETQYF | TGTGCCAGCAGCTTCGGGGGGGCGGAGACCCAGTACTTC | TRBD2 | TRBV11-3 | . | TRBJ2-5
CASTEVPAGTSTDTQYF | TGCGCCAGCACAGAGGTTCCGGCGGGCACTAGCACAGATACGCAGTATTTT | . | TRBV5-1 | . | TRBJ2-3
CASSRVGGVNTGELFF | TGTGCCAGCTCACGAGTCGGAGGGGTCAACACCGGGGAGCTGTTTTTT | . | TRBV18 | . | TRBJ2-2
CASRTGGAFTGELFF | TGTGCCAGCCGAACAGGGGGGGCTTTTACCGGGGAGCTGTTTTTT | . | TRBV28 | . | TRBJ2-2
CASSSPQGGLREQYF | TGTGCCAGCAGTTCCCCCCAGGGGGGTCTGAGGGAGCAGTACTTC | . | TRBV27 | once | TRBJ2-7
CASSLRQGNTEAFF | TGTGCCAGCAGCCTTCGACAGGGGAACACTGAAGCTTTCTTT | TRBD1 | TRBV7-8 | . | TRBJ1-1
CASSASGTSSYEQYF | TGCGCCAGCAGTGCTAGCGGGACTAGCTCCTACGAGCAGTACTTC | TRBD2 | TRBV10-1 | . | TRBJ2-7
CASSFVVASGGRYEQYF | TGTGCCAGCAGCTTTGTAGTGGCCTCAGGGGGCAGGTACGAGCAGTACTTC | TRBD1 | TRBV7-2 | . | TRBJ2-7
CASSPRLVGSGEQFF | TGCGCCAGCAGCCCGCGACTAGTCGGGAGTGGAGAGCAGTTCTTC | . | TRBV5-1 | . | TRBJ2-1
CASRPDSNTGELFF | TGTGCCAGCAGACCGGACTCCAACACCGGGGAGCTGTTTTTT | . | TRBV13 | once | TRBJ2-2
CASSDGQGLTDTQYF | TGCGCCAGCAGCGACGGACAGGGGCTCACAGATACGCAGTATTTT | TRBD1 | TRBV5-1 | . | TRBJ2-3
CASSDPSWTPRGTQYF | TGTGCCAGCAGCGATCCGTCCTGGACGCCACGGGGTACGCAGTATTTT | . | TRBV25-1 | . | TRBJ2-3
CASTEVLAGGPGKTQYF | TGTGCCAGCACAGAGGTCCTAGCGGGAGGGCCGGGCAAGACCCAGTACTTC | TRBD2 | TRBV4-2 | . | TRBJ2-5
CASSPPSLLAGELFF | TGTGCCAGCTCACCACCTAGCTTGTTGGCCGGGGAGCTGTTTTTT | . | TRBV18 | . | TRBJ2-2
CASITEGGTIYF | TGCGCCAGCATCACGGAAGGGGGCACCATATATTTT | . | TRBV5-1 | . | TRBJ1-3
CASSSAQGGRYGYTF | TGTGCCAGCAGTTCTGCCCAGGGAGGGCGCTATGGCTACACCTTC | . | TRBV28 | . | TRBJ1-2
CASSTEGAAGGYTF | TGCGCCAGCAGTACCGAGGGAGCAGCGGGAGGCTACACCTTC | . | TRBV5-1 | . | TRBJ1-2
CASSGDRGPYSNQPQHF | TGCGCCAGCAGTGGGGACAGGGGACCATATAGCAATCAGCCCCAGCATTTT | TRBD1 | TRBV10-2 | . | TRBJ1-5
CASSAGQGYSNQPQHF | TGTGCCAGTAGCGCGGGACAGGGGTATAGCAATCAGCCCCAGCATTTT | TRBD1 | TRBV19 | . | TRBJ1-5